Below are 21 T cell receptor beta chains sequenced from a single sample in a study of lymphopenia after photon versus proton radiotherapy. Produced via immunoSEQ multiplex PCR; TCRdb's table is partial and in-frame only. The table shows 53,000 or so clones, with around 82% occurring only once. This specimen consisted of peripheral blood, obtained from a patient treated with photon-based radiotherapy. Receptor source: a man aged 45 to 65 with gastric cancer.

The V and J genes are TRBV5-6 and TRBJ2-5; TRBD2 matches at 7 bases. After removal of 2 bases from V and 2 bases from J, the junction contained 3 bases not matched to a gene. CDR1 is SGHDT, CDR2 YYEEEE, per germline. There are 14 residues in the CDR3. The CDR3 here is CASSFEGLQETQYF. The CDR3, as DNA: TGTGCCAGCAGCTTTGAGGGACTACAAGAGACCCAGTACTTC.

V and J are TRBV27 and TRBJ2-7; D might be TRBD2 (6 bases). Trimming pared 3 bases from V and 1 base from J, leaving 13 bases between. Germline lookup yields CDR1 MNHEY and CDR2 SMNVEV (reference sequence). The CDR3 has 15 amino acids. The CDR3 coding sequence is TGTGCCAGCAGTTTTAGGGGAAGCGGGTCCTACGAGCAGTACTTC. This encodes CASSFRGSGSYEQYF.

The V gene is TRBV5-8, the J gene TRBJ2-7; weak D call: TRBD2 (6 bases). Germline CDR1 is SGHTS and CDR2 is YDEGEE. V lost 3 bases to trimming and J lost 1 base, with 14 bases between them. This CDR3 comprises 15 residues. The CDR3 spells CASSWGDGRSYEQYF. CDR3 bases: TGTGCCAGCAGCTGGGGGGACGGCCGATCCTACGAGCAGTACTTC.

J is TRBJ2-7 and V is TRBV6-6, with D perhaps matching TRBD2 (6 bases). Deletions cut 4 bases from V and 0 bases from J, with 10 bases between. Germline V lookup: CDR1 MNHNY, CDR2 SVGAGI (reference sequence). The CDR3 is 14 residues long. CDR3 sequence reads: CASSFDGSSYEQYF. CDR3 in DNA: TGTGCCAGCAGTTTCGACGGGAGCTCCTACGAGCAGTACTTC.

In its sample, this clone was seen a few times. The rearrangement joins TRBV28 to TRBJ1-1, with TRBD1 matching 9 bases. V trimming: 2 bases; J trimming: 10 bases; junction bases outside the gene matches: 2. This CDR3 is built from 12 residues. In germline, CDR1 is MDHEN, CDR2 SYDVKM. CDR3 amino acids: CASSLNRGPAFF. The CDR3 region has the DNA TGTGCCAGCAGTTTAAACAGGGGGCCAGCTTTCTTT.

The chain carries TRBV18 and TRBJ1-5; D unresolved. V lost 2 bases and J lost 2, with 7 bases in between. The CDR3 extends over 14 amino acids. The V gene's germline CDR1 is KGHSH and CDR2 LQKENI. The CDR3 coding sequence is TGTGCCAGCTCACCAGGGTTCGGCAATCAGCCCCAGCATTTT. It codes for CASSPGFGNQPQHF.

This clone has at least ten counts. This chain uses TRBV10-2 with TRBJ2-1; TRBD2 is a possible D gene (5 bases). The CDR3 is 12 residues long. The V end lost 11 bases, the J end lost 4 bases, and 12 bases lay between the germline ends. Germline CDR1 WSHSY, CDR2 SAAADI. The CDR3 DNA is TGCGCCGTCCGAGGCGGGTACAATGAGCAGTTCTTC. This codes for CAVRGGYNEQFF.

The rearrangement joins TRBV2 to TRBJ1-5; TRBD1 is a possible D gene (6 bases). The V end lost 4 bases, the J end lost 3 bases, and 13 bases lay between the germline ends. This CDR3 is built from 15 residues. Germline CDR1 reads SNHLY; CDR2 reads FYNNEI. The CDR3: CASSGQGTNNQPQHF. The CDR3 DNA is TGTGCCAGCAGTGGTCAGGGGACCAACAATCAGCCCCAGCATTTT.

This clone has a handful of counts. The chain recombines TRBV5-8 with TRBJ2-7, with D unclear. The CDR3 has 13 residues. Trimming took 0 bases from V and 3 from J, leaving 7 bases between them. Germline lookup yields CDR1 SGHTS and CDR2 YDEGEE. The CDR3 DNA reads as TGTGCCAGCAGCTTGGGACGAAACTACGAGCAGTACTTC. Translating gives CASSLGRNYEQYF.

The rearrangement joins TRBV10-3 to TRBJ2-1; TRBD1 aligns across 9 bases. V was clipped by 7 bases and J by 5 bases; unmatched bases: 3. Per the germline V gene, CDR1 is ENHRY and CDR2 is SYGVKD. There are 13 residues in the CDR3. The CDR3 region is CAIKGTGNNEQFF. The CDR3 DNA follows: TGTGCCATCAAGGGGACAGGGAACAATGAGCAGTTCTTC.

V and J are TRBV21-1 and TRBJ2-1; TRBD1, as called in the table, went unchecked against the DNA. TRBV21-1 is flagged as a pseudogene. The length of the CDR3 is 15 residues. Here the CDR3 reads CASSPPDREFGEQFF. CDR3 bases: TGTGCCAGCAGCCCACCGGACAGGGAGTTCGGTGAGCAGTTCTTC.

This sequence joins TRBV11-2 and TRBJ1-1; possibly TRBD1 for D (5 bases). CDR3 size: 14 residues. V was trimmed by 6 bases and J by 0 bases, leaving 11 bases between them. CDR1 is SGHAT and CDR2 is FQNNGV in the germline V gene. CDR3: CASRGGRLNTEAFF. For the CDR3, the DNA is TGTGCCAGCAGGGGGGGACGGTTGAACACTGAAGCTTTCTTT.

The V call is TRBV6-5, the J call TRBJ2-7; D is uncertain. V lost 2 bases to trimming and J lost 6 bases, with 17 bases between them. CDR1 and CDR2 from the germline V gene are MNHEY and SVGAGI. This CDR3 is built from 15 residues. The CDR3 reads CASSYVPLAAREQYF. The CDR3 region has the DNA TGTGCCAGCAGTTACGTCCCCTTGGCAGCGCGCGAGCAGTACTTC.

The chain recombines TRBV27 with TRBJ1-2, with TRBD1 as a possible D gene (6 bases). Trimming stripped 0 bases from V and 8 bases from J, with 22 bases between. Germline-derived CDR1 and CDR2 are MNHEY and SMNVEV (reference sequence). There are 17 residues in the CDR3. CDR3 in amino acids: CASSLSRLQGVGRGYTF. The CDR3 region has the DNA TGTGCCAGCAGTTTATCTCGGCTACAGGGCGTAGGGCGGGGCTACACCTTC.

This clone was recorded a few times. The rearrangement links TRBV15 to TRBJ1-2; D uncertain. This CDR3 region has 13 residues. V lost 0 bases and J 4 bases, leaving 6 bases between the germline ends. Germline assignment: CDR1 LNHNV and CDR2 YYDKDF (reference sequence). CDR3 in DNA: TGTGCCACCAGCAGAGATGGGTCCTATGGCTACACCTTC. Translating it yields CATSRDGSYGYTF.

This clone has only one observation. The J gene is TRBJ2-1, the V gene TRBV12-5; 8 bases are shared with TRBD1. There are 14 residues in the CDR3. The germline gives CDR1 LGHNT, CDR2 FRNRAP. Germline trimming cut 9 bases from V and 4 bases from J; bases unmatched to any gene: 8. The CDR3 is CASSVRTGYNEQFF. The CDR3 DNA follows: TGTGCTAGCTCCGTACGGACAGGGTACAATGAGCAGTTCTTC. Variable domain in full (rest from reference TRBV12-5 and TRBJ2-1): DARVTQTPRHKVTEMGQEVTMRCQPILGHNTVFWYRQTMMQGLELLAYFRNRAPLDDSGMPKDRFSAEMPDATLATLKIQPSEPRDSAVYFCASSVRTGYNEQFFGPGTRLTVL.

This rearrangement joins TRBV5-4 to TRBJ2-4; 9 bases agree with TRBD1. After removal of 2 bases from V and 8 bases from J, the junction contained 11 bases not matched to a gene. This CDR3 has 16 residues. Germline CDR1 SGHNT, CDR2 YYREEE (reference sequence). This CDR3 reads CASSFIQGQGRDIQYF. CDR3 sequence (DNA): TGTGCCAGCAGCTTCATCCAGGGACAGGGTAGAGACATTCAGTACTTC. The full variable domain, its missing parts supplied by reference TRBV5-4 and TRBJ2-4, is ETGVTQSPTHLIKTRGQQVTLRCSSQSGHNTVSWYQQALGQGPQFIFQYYREEENGRGNFPPRFSGLQFPNYSSELNVNALELDDSALYLCASSFIQGQGRDIQYFGAGTRLSVL.

The V gene is TRBV19, the J gene TRBJ2-5; 7 bases are a match to TRBD2. The CDR3 consists of 15 residues. Germline CDR1 is LNHDA and CDR2 is SQIVND (reference sequence). V trimming: 2 bases; J trimming: 3 bases; junction bases outside the gene matches: 6. CDR3 coding DNA: TGTGCCAGTAGTATATTGGAGGGAGGGAAAGAGACCCAGTACTTC. It encodes CASSILEGGKETQYF.

This sequence joins TRBV4-2 and TRBJ2-1, with D possibly being TRBD1 or TRBD2 (5 bases each). Germline V gene data show CDR1 as LGHNA and CDR2 as YNFKEQ. The V gene lost 1 base and the J gene lost 9 bases, with 13 bases spanning the gap. The CDR3 consists of 14 residues. Written as DNA, the CDR3 is TGTGCCAGCAGCCAAGCGGGATGGGGGAGTGAGCAGTTCTTC. It yields the protein CASSQAGWGSEQFF.

The rearrangement joins TRBV6-7 to TRBJ2-3; D is perhaps TRBD1 (6 bases). TRBV6-7 has ORF status, its function being uncertain. CDR3 length equals 20 residues. V gave up 5 bases and J gave up 4 bases, with 31 bases separating them. CDR3 amino acids: CASSVSGQIGRAERADTQYF. In DNA form, the CDR3 reads TGTGCCAGCAGTGTTTCCGGACAGATCGGAAGGGCCGAGAGGGCAGATACGCAGTATTTT.

The chain carries TRBV15 and TRBJ2-5; a possible D gene is TRBD2 (6 bases). Germline values: CDR1 LNHNV, CDR2 YYDKDF (reference sequence). Between the trimmed V and J ends, which lost 0 bases and 4 bases, there was a span of 12 bases. There are 15 residues in the CDR3. This CDR3 is CATSREGGERETQYF. DNA for the CDR3: TGTGCCACCAGCAGAGAGGGCGGGGAACGAGAGACCCAGTACTTC.